A single sample is the source of the 8 T cell receptor beta chains below, sequenced in a study of T-cell reconstitution after alpha-beta-depleted transplantation in children. TCRbeta library preparation incorporated unique molecular identifiers. TCRdb re-derived calls from the PCR reads in MiXCR, one entry per CDR3 protein. There are around 210,000 distinct CDR3 sequences in the sample; approximately 7% occur only once, and 5.5% lies in the top ten. The sequenced sample was PBMCs, obtained before TCRalphabeta/CD19-depleted stem cell transplant. The receptors here all came from a boy aged 2 to 10 with acute lymphoblastic leukemia, due to receive a stem cell transplant.

In its sample, this clonotype was seen many times. The V call is TRBV7-8, the J call TRBJ1-3; D remains ambiguous. Germline V gene sequence: CDR1 SGHVS, CDR2 FQNEAQ. The CDR3 runs to 12 residues. V was shortened by 1 base and J by 8 bases, with 6 bases between the two germline ends. CDR3 DNA: TGTGCCAGCAGCTTAGATTTGTACACCATATATTTT. It yields the protein CASSLDLYTIYF.

This clonotype has just a few counts. The chain is built from TRBV20-1 and TRBJ2-7; D may be TRBD1 or TRBD2 (6 bases each). The V and J ends lost 6 bases and 0 bases respectively, with 27 bases between them. The CDR3 has 18 amino acids. CDR1 and CDR2 (germline): DFQATT, SNEGSKA (reference sequence). The CDR3 sequence: CSANPGGPVGVPSYEQYF. In DNA, the CDR3 is TGCAGTGCCAACCCCGGGGGCCCGGTAGGGGTCCCCTCCTACGAGCAGTACTTC.

This clonotype was recorded at least ten times. The gene calls are TRBV7-3 and TRBJ2-1, with D hard to call. V was trimmed by 8 bases and J by 0 bases, leaving 17 bases between them. Germline-derived CDR1 and CDR2 are SGHTA and FQGTGA. The CDR3 is 16 residues long. The CDR3 DNA reads TGTGCCAGCTCGTGGGTAGCCCCCGTCTCCTACAATGAGCAGTTCTTC. Its protein product is CASSWVAPVSYNEQFF.

The chain is built from TRBV28 and TRBJ2-2; 8 nucleotides align to TRBD2. Germline V gene lookup returns CDR1 MDHEN and CDR2 SYDVKM. V lost 5 bases and J lost 6; bases outside the gene matches: 14. The CDR3 length is 17 residues. CDR3 DNA sequence: TGTGCCAGCAGTCCATACAGACGCCCCGGGGGGGCCGGGGAGCTGTTTTTT. This gives the protein CASSPYRRPGGAGELFF. Supplemented by reference TRBV28 and TRBJ2-2, the full variable domain reads DVKVTQSSRYLVKRTGEKVFLECVQDMDHENMFWYRQDPGLGLRLIYFSYDVKMKEKGDIPEGYSVSREKKERFSLILESASTNQTSMYLCASSPYRRPGGAGELFFGEGSRLTVL.

This clonotype has just a few counts. This chain connects TRBV6-2 or TRBV6-3 to TRBJ1-5; D is unclear. The CDR3 length is 15 residues. The germline CDR1 and CDR2 sequences are MNHEY and SVGEGT. Trimming cost V 3 bases and J 4 bases, with 13 bases left between them. This CDR3 is CASSYIPSGNQPQHF. The CDR3 nucleotides read TGTGCCAGCAGTTATATCCCGTCGGGGAATCAGCCCCAGCATTTT.

Of note for this clonotype: Since a much larger clone is just one base distant, this may be a read error. No conserved phenylalanine or tryptophan is present at the end of the CDR3, so a read error is the likely explanation. The V and J genes are TRBV6-1 and TRBJ1-5; D ambiguous. The germline gives CDR1 MNHNS, CDR2 SASEGT. The ends were cut back, 4 bases at V and 2 bases at J, with 9 bases in the middle. This CDR3 contains 14 residues. The CDR3 protein is CASSVEMGNQPQHY. CDR3 DNA: TGTGCCAGCAGTGTAGAAATGGGCAATCAGCCCCAGCATTAT.

This clonotype has ten or more counts. In DNA form, the CDR3 reads TGCAGCGTTGAGAGCCCTCTTCGACGGAACGCTAACTATGGCTACACCTTC. It is translated as CSVESPLRRNANYGYTF. J is TRBJ1-2 and V is TRBV29-1; unclear D gene. This CDR3 is built from 17 residues. Germline assignment: CDR1 SQVTM and CDR2 ANQGSEA. Deletions cut 3 bases from V and 0 bases from J, with 20 bases between.

This clonotype was counted between two and nine times. The chain has TRBV28 and TRBJ2-5, with 12 bases matching TRBD1. The CDR3 extends over 16 amino acids. V gave up 5 bases and J gave up 1 base; unmatched junction bases: 5. In germline, CDR1 is MDHEN, CDR2 SYDVKM. This CDR3 is CASSQGTGGLQETQYF. CDR3 bases: TGTGCCAGCAGTCAAGGGACAGGGGGCCTCCAAGAGACCCAGTACTTC.